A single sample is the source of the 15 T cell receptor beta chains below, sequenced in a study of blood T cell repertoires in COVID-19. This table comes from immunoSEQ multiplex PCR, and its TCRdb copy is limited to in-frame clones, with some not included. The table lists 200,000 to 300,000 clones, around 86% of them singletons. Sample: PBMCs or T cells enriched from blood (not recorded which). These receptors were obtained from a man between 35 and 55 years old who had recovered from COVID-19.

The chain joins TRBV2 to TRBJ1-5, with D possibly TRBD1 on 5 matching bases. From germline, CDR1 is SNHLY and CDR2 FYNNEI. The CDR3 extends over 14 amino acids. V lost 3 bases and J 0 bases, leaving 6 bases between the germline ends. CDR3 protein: CASSDRDSNQPQHF. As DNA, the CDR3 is TGTGCCAGCAGTGACAGGGATAGCAATCAGCCCCAGCATTTT.

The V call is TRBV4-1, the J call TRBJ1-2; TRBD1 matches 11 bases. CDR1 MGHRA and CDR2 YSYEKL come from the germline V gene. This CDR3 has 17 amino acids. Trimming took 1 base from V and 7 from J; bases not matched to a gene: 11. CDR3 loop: CASSQGGIGQGASGYTF. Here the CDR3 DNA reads TGCGCCAGCAGCCAAGGTGGGATAGGACAGGGGGCGAGTGGCTACACCTTC.

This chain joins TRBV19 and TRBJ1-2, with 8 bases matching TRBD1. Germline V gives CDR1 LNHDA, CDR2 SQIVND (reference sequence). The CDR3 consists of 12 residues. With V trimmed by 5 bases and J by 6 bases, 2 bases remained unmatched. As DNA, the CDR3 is TGTGCCAGTAGTCCAGGGGGCGATGGCTACACCTTC. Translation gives CASSPGGDGYTF.

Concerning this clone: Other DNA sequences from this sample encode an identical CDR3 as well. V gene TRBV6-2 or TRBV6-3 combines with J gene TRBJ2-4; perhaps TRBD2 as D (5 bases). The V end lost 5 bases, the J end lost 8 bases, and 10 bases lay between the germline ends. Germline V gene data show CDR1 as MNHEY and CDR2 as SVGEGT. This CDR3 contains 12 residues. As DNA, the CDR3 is TGTGCCAGCAGTCCCACGGAGGACATTCAGTACTTC. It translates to CASSPTEDIQYF.

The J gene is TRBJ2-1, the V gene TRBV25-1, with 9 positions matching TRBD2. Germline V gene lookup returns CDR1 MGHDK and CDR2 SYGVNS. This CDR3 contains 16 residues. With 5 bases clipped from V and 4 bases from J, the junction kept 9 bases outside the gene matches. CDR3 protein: CASSQTPSGVYNEQFF. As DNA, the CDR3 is TGTGCCAGCAGTCAAACCCCTAGCGGGGTATACAATGAGCAGTTCTTC. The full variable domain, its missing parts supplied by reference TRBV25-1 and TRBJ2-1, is EADIYQTPRYLVIGTGKKITLECSQTMGHDKMYWYQQDPGMELHLIHYSYGVNSTEKGDLSSESTVSRIRTEHFPLTLESARPSHTSQYLCASSQTPSGVYNEQFFGPGTRLTVL.

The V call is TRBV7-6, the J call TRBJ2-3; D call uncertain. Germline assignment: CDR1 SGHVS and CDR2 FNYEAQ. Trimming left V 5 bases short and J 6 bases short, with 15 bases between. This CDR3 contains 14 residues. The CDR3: CASSPTRRPDTQYF. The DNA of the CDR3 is TGTGCCAGCAGCCCCACAAGGCGGCCCGATACGCAGTATTTT.

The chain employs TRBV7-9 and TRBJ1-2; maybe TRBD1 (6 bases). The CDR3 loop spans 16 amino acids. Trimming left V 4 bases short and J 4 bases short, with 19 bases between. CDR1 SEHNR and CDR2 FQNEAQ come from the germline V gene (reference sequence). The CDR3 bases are TGTGCCAGCAGCTCCCCCGCCGGGGGGCGGGGCTATGGCTACACCTTC. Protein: CASSSPAGGRGYGYTF.

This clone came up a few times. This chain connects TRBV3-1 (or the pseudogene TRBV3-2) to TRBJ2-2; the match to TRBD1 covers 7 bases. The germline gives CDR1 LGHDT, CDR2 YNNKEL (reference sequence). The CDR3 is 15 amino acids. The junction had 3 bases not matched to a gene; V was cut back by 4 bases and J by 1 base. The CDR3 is CASSPRTGNTGELFF. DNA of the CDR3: TGTGCCAGCAGCCCGAGGACAGGGAACACCGGGGAGCTGTTTTTT.

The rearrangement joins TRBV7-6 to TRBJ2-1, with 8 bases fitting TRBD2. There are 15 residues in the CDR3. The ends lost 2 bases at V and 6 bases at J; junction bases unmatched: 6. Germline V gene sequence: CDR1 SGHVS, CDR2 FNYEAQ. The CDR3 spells CASSLNRGGVNEQFF. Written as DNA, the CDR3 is TGTGCCAGCAGCTTAAACCGGGGGGGAGTCAATGAGCAGTTCTTC.

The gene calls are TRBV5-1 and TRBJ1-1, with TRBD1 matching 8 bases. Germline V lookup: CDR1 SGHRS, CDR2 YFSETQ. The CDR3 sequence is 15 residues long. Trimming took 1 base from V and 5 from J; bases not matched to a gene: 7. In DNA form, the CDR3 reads TGCGCCAGCAGCTTGTTATTAGGACAGGGTACTGAAGCTTTCTTT. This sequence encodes CASSLLLGQGTEAFF.

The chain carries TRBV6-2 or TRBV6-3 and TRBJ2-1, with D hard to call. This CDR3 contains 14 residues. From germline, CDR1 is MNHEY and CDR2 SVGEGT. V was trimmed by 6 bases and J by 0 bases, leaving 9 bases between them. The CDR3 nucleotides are TGTGCCAGCAGCCGACTTAACTCCTACAATGAGCAGTTCTTC. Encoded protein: CASSRLNSYNEQFF.

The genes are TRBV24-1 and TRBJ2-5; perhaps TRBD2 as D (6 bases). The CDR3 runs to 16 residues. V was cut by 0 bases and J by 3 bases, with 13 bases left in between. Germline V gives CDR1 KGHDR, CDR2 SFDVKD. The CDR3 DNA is TGTGCCACCAGTGATTTGACCAGCGGGTCTGAAGAGACCCAGTACTTC. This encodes CATSDLTSGSEETQYF.

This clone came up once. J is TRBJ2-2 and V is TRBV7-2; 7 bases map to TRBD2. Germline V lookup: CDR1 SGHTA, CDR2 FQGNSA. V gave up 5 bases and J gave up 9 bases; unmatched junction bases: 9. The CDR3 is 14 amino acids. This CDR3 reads CASSPRGERRELFF. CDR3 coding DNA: TGTGCCAGCAGCCCCCGGGGGGAACGCAGGGAGCTGTTTTTT.

The CDR3 spells CSVEDIREVEEKLFF. The CDR3 coding sequence is TGCAGCGTTGAAGATATCAGGGAGGTAGAAGAAAAACTGTTTTTT. The chain links TRBV29-1 to TRBJ1-4; possibly TRBD1 for D (5 bases). The CDR3 spans 15 residues. The V and J ends lost 0 bases and 8 bases respectively, with 16 bases between them. CDR1 and CDR2 (germline): SQVTM, ANQGSEA.

CDR3 in amino acids: CASSQVGQFPYEQYF. CDR3 nucleotide sequence: TGTGCCAGCAGCCAAGTGGGACAGTTTCCCTACGAGCAGTACTTC. The chain has TRBV14 and TRBJ2-7, with TRBD1 matching 7 bases. The length of the CDR3 is 15 residues. Germline-derived CDR1 and CDR2 are SGHDN and FVKESK. V gave up 1 base and J gave up 2 bases; unmatched junction bases: 5.